Shown below are 22 T cell receptor beta chains from a single sample sequenced in a study of T cells after yellow fever vaccination. TCRdb ran MiXCR on the 5' RACE reads and lists one entry per CDR3 protein. The table includes some 500,000 distinct CDR3 sequences, 13% detected once. The sequenced sample was PBMCs, obtained on the day of the yellow fever booster vaccination. Source of these receptors: a man aged 30 to 45 who received the YFV17D yellow fever vaccine.

The CDR3 sequence: CASSLPGGSGANVLTF. The CDR3 DNA reads as TGTGCCAGCAGCCTTCCAGGGGGATCCGGGGCCAACGTCCTGACTTTC. The chain carries TRBV5-4 and TRBJ2-6; TRBD1 agrees at 7 bases. This CDR3 is 16 amino acids long. Germline V gene lookup returns CDR1 SGHNT and CDR2 YYREEE (reference sequence). With 4 bases clipped from V and 4 bases from J, the junction kept 8 bases outside the gene matches.

This clonotype was detected a few times. J is TRBJ2-5 and V is TRBV6-2 or TRBV6-3; the D is unclear. This CDR3 is built from 15 residues. In germline, CDR1 is MNHEY, CDR2 SVGEGT. V was trimmed by 7 bases and J by 5 bases, leaving 20 bases between them. CDR3 sequence reads: CASTWGDTPGETQYF. For the CDR3, the DNA is TGTGCCAGCACTTGGGGTGACACGCCCGGGGAGACCCAGTACTTC.

The rearrangement joins TRBV12-3 or TRBV12-4 to TRBJ1-2, with a weak D call TRBD1 (5 bases). The CDR3 contains 14 residues. V lost 6 bases and J lost 4, with 15 bases in between. The CDR3 protein is CASSAGPFFYGYTF. For the CDR3, the DNA is TGTGCCAGCAGCGCGGGGCCCTTTTTCTATGGCTACACCTTC.

Details on this clonotype: A clone one base away is much larger, so this may be a read error. The chain recombines TRBV7-9 with TRBJ2-7; no firm D call. The CDR3 spans 12 residues. V lost 5 bases to trimming and J lost 7 bases, with 12 bases between them. CDR1 and CDR2 (germline): SEHNR, FQNEAQ (reference sequence). The CDR3 region has the DNA TGTGCCAGCAGCACCCAAGGGTGGGAGCAGTACTTC. Its protein is CASSTQGWEQYF. The variable domain in full, with the rest retrieved from reference TRBV7-9 and TRBJ2-7, is DTGVSQNPRHKITKRGQNVTFRCDPISEHNRLYWYRQTLGQGPEFLTYFQNEAQLEKSRLLSDRFSAERPKGSFSTLEIQRTEQGDSAMYLCASSTQGWEQYFGPGTRLTVT.

In this sample, this clonotype turned up a few times. V usage is TRBV6-2 or TRBV6-3 and J usage is TRBJ1-2; a weak D match, TRBD1 (5 bases). The germline V gene has CDR1 MNHEY and CDR2 SVGEGT. V lost 5 bases and J 8 bases, leaving 24 bases between the germline ends. The CDR3 covers 16 residues. CDR3 sequence (DNA): TGTGCCAGCAGTCCCCCCCATGGGGGGACCTCCTTCGGCTACACCTTC. This translates into CASSPPHGGTSFGYTF.

The J gene is TRBJ1-2, the V gene TRBV29-1, with 10 bases that match TRBD1. Germline V gives CDR1 SQVTM, CDR2 ANQGSEA. The V gene end was trimmed by 6 bases and the J gene end by 4 bases; junction bases not matched to a gene: 5. The CDR3 spans 13 residues. The CDR3 spells CSVQTGGVYGYTF. In DNA, the CDR3 is TGCAGCGTACAGACAGGGGGCGTCTATGGCTACACCTTC.

This clonotype came up a few times. CDR3 DNA sequence: TGTGCCAGCAAAACAGGGGGATGGGAGACCCAGTACTTC. Protein: CASKTGGWETQYF. The V and J genes are TRBV6-6 and TRBJ2-5, with 8 bases matching TRBD1. In germline, CDR1 is MNHNY, CDR2 SVGAGI (reference sequence). The V gene end was trimmed by 7 bases and the J gene end by 5 bases; junction bases not matched to a gene: 6. This CDR3 spans 13 amino acids.

This clonotype came up a few times. The CDR3 DNA is TGTGCCAGCAGCCGATCGGCACTGGACGAGCAGTACTTC. As protein: CASSRSALDEQYF. The chain employs TRBV7-2 and TRBJ2-7; D is uncertain. CDR3 length: 13 residues. The V gene lost 5 bases and the J gene lost 5 bases, with 13 bases spanning the gap. Germline V CDR1 and CDR2: SGHTA, FQGNSA.

This clonotype was counted between two and nine times. This chain uses TRBV5-1 with TRBJ2-7; the D is unclear. The CDR3 spans 16 residues. The V end lost 8 bases, the J end lost 0 bases, and 21 bases lay between the germline ends. The germline CDR1 and CDR2 sequences are SGHRS and YFSETQ. DNA for the CDR3: TGCGCCAGTAAACTCTCGGGCGGAGAGTTCTCCTACGAGCAGTACTTC. Its translation is CASKLSGGEFSYEQYF.

The V gene is TRBV6-4, the J gene TRBJ1-4, with a possible D match to TRBD1 (6 bases). The germline gives CDR1 MRHNA, CDR2 SNTAGT. V lost 3 bases and J lost 6, with 11 bases in between. The CDR3 loop spans 14 amino acids. DNA for the CDR3: TGTGCCAGCAGTGAATCGGGGGCTGATGAAAAACTGTTTTTT. It is translated as CASSESGADEKLFF.

The rearrangement links TRBV27 to TRBJ2-5; weak D call: TRBD2 (5 bases). CDR3 length: 13 residues. Trimming left V 7 bases short and J 1 base short, with 10 bases between. Germline CDR1 is MNHEY and CDR2 is SMNVEV (reference sequence). This CDR3 reads CASTGGGQETQYF. Here the CDR3 DNA reads TGTGCCAGCACTGGAGGCGGCCAAGAGACCCAGTACTTC.

In this sample, this clonotype turned up many times. The genes are TRBV18 and TRBJ1-1; weak D call: TRBD1 (5 bases). V was clipped by 1 base and J by 8 bases, with 5 bases between them. This CDR3 has 11 residues. Germline assignment: CDR1 KGHSH and CDR2 LQKENI. The CDR3 nucleotides are TGTGCCAGCTCACCACAGGGGGAAGCTTTCTTT. Translation: CASSPQGEAFF.

This clonotype was recorded a few times. The chain couples TRBV6-5 to TRBJ2-3, with D perhaps TRBD2 (6 bases). Trimming took off 2 bases at V and 4 bases at J, with 16 bases between the two ends. The CDR3 runs to 16 residues. Germline assignment: CDR1 MNHEY and CDR2 SVGAGI. This CDR3 reads CASSYSPGAWADTQYF. CDR3 nucleotide sequence: TGTGCCAGCAGTTACAGTCCGGGAGCTTGGGCAGATACGCAGTATTTT.

This clonotype was counted a few times. This chain uses TRBV30 with TRBJ2-1, with 12 nucleotides matching TRBD2. The germline CDR1 and CDR2 sequences are GTSNPN and SVGIG (reference sequence). This CDR3 region has 15 residues. The J segment lost 9 bases and the V segment lost 2 bases, leaving 8 bases of the junction unmatched. CDR3: CAWSTRTSGMGEQFF. The DNA of the CDR3 is TGTGCCTGGAGTACGAGGACTAGCGGGATGGGTGAGCAGTTCTTC.

This clonotype showed up just a few times. V and J are TRBV27 and TRBJ2-2; D gene uncertain. The CDR3 consists of 13 residues. CDR1 is MNHEY, CDR2 SMNVEV, per germline (reference sequence). The ends were cut back, 3 bases at V and 6 bases at J, with 8 bases in the middle. CDR3 loop: CASSLLASGELFF. In DNA, the CDR3 is TGTGCCAGCAGTTTGTTAGCATCCGGGGAGCTGTTTTTT.

This clonotype was counted a few times. The V call is TRBV20-1, the J call TRBJ2-3; no reliable D call. The CDR3 totals 13 residues. CDR1 DFQATT and CDR2 SNEGSKA come from the germline V gene (reference sequence). Trimming stripped 6 bases from V and 3 bases from J, with 13 bases between. As DNA, the CDR3 is TGCAGTGCCTGGAGTGTTTGGACAGATACGCAGTATTTT. This gives the protein CSAWSVWTDTQYF.

This rearrangement joins TRBV27 to TRBJ2-3; D is uncertain. The germline gives CDR1 MNHEY, CDR2 SMNVEV (reference sequence). V was trimmed by 4 bases and J by 6 bases, leaving 14 bases between them. The CDR3 spans 14 residues. CDR3 residues: CASSYQATTDTQYF. CDR3 DNA sequence: TGTGCCAGCAGTTATCAGGCCACGACGGATACGCAGTATTTT.

This clonotype was found a few times. The V gene is TRBV6-1, the J gene TRBJ2-1, with D tentatively TRBD2 (6 bases). CDR1 is MNHNS, CDR2 SASEGT, per germline. The CDR3 length is 15 residues. V gave up 0 bases and J gave up 7 bases, with 13 bases separating them. The CDR3 region has the DNA TGTGCCAGCAGTGAAGCGACGGGAGAGGGAAATGAGCAGTTCTTC. This sequence encodes CASSEATGEGNEQFF.

V and J are TRBV6-2 or TRBV6-3 and TRBJ1-5, with D maybe TRBD1 (5 bases). The germline V gene encodes CDR1 MNHEY and CDR2 SVGEGT. There are 14 residues in the CDR3. V was clipped by 6 bases and J by 2 bases, with 11 bases between them. The CDR3 spells CASRLDSGNQPQHF. As DNA, the CDR3 is TGTGCCAGCAGGCTTGACAGTGGCAATCAGCCCCAGCATTTT.

This clonotype was seen a few times. The chain couples TRBV15 to TRBJ2-6, with D perhaps given as TRBD1 or TRBD2 (5 bases each). The CDR3 is made up of 16 amino acids. Deletions cut 0 bases from V and 4 bases from J, with 10 bases between. Germline V gene lookup returns CDR1 LNHNV and CDR2 YYDKDF (reference sequence). The CDR3: CATSRERGSGANVLTF. In DNA, the CDR3 is TGTGCCACCAGCAGAGAGAGGGGTTCCGGGGCCAACGTCCTGACTTTC.

The chain uses TRBV5-1 and TRBJ2-7; D tentatively fits TRBD1 or TRBD2 (5 bases each). The germline V gene encodes CDR1 SGHRS and CDR2 YFSETQ. The length of the CDR3 is 14 residues. V lost 0 bases to trimming and J lost 3 bases, with 10 bases between them. The CDR3 loop is CASSLVQGDYEQYF. The CDR3 DNA is TGCGCCAGCAGCTTGGTCCAGGGAGACTACGAGCAGTACTTC.

This clonotype was counted many times. This chain uses TRBV7-9 with TRBJ1-4; possible D gene TRBD1, 5 bases. Germline V gene sequence: CDR1 SEHNR, CDR2 FQNEAQ (reference sequence). The CDR3 loop spans 13 amino acids. Trimming pared 8 bases from V and 5 bases from J, leaving 12 bases between. The CDR3 loop is CASYAEGNEKLFF. The CDR3 coding sequence is TGTGCCAGCTACGCGGAGGGGAATGAAAAACTGTTTTTT. The whole variable domain, remainder taken from reference TRBV7-9 and TRBJ1-4, is DTGVSQNPRHKITKRGQNVTFRCDPISEHNRLYWYRQTLGQGPEFLTYFQNEAQLEKSRLLSDRFSAERPKGSFSTLEIQRTEQGDSAMYLCASYAEGNEKLFFGSGTQLSVL.